This passage covers 21 T cell receptor beta chains from one sample sequenced in a study of T-cell reconstitution after alpha-beta-depleted transplantation in children. During its preparation, the TCRbeta library received unique molecular identifiers. A single record per CDR3 protein comes from TCRdb applying MiXCR to the PCR reads. The sample yields under 750,000 distinct CDR3 sequences, 20% to 25% seen once. The source material was PBMCs, mostly from graft donor cells, sampled 360 days after TCRalphabeta/CD19-depleted stem cell transplant. The receptors originated from a boy in the first two years of life who had a stem cell transplant for acute myeloid leukemia, so the T cells may come from the graft donor.

In this sample, this clonotype turned up many times. The chain is built from TRBV27 and TRBJ1-6; D not certain. The germline CDR1 and CDR2 sequences are MNHEY and SMNVEV (reference sequence). V was trimmed by 5 bases and J by 0 bases, leaving 11 bases between them. CDR3 length: 16 residues. CDR3 amino acids: CASSALPGSYNSPLHF. CDR3 sequence (DNA): TGTGCCAGCAGTGCCCTGCCCGGCTCCTATAATTCACCCCTCCACTTT.

This clonotype came up a few times. The V and J genes are TRBV25-1 and TRBJ2-2; D may match TRBD1 or TRBD2 (6 bases each). CDR1 and CDR2 (germline): MGHDK, SYGVNS. V lost 2 bases and J 6 bases, leaving 19 bases between the germline ends. This CDR3 has 17 residues. The DNA of the CDR3 is TGTGCCAGCAGTGAAGTCCTAGGAGGGGGACGGGCCGGGGAGCTGTTTTTT. Translating it yields CASSEVLGGGRAGELFF.

This clonotype was recorded a few times. This chain joins TRBV27 and TRBJ1-1; D remains unclear. Trimming shortened V by 5 bases and J by 3 bases, and 13 bases separated the two germline ends. Germline loops: CDR1 MNHEY, CDR2 SMNVEV (reference sequence). This CDR3 contains 14 residues. This CDR3 is CASSRPGRDTEAFF. The CDR3 coding sequence is TGTGCCAGCAGTCGACCGGGAAGGGACACTGAAGCTTTCTTT.

This clonotype was seen at least ten times. The J gene is TRBJ2-7, the V gene TRBV6-5, with D perhaps assigned TRBD1 or TRBD2 (5 bases each). Germline assignment: CDR1 MNHEY and CDR2 SVGAGI. The CDR3 has 17 residues. V lost 4 bases, J lost 1 base, and 20 bases lay in between. CDR3 amino acids: CASSLSGETAISYEQYF. In DNA form, the CDR3 reads TGTGCCAGCAGTTTGTCTGGGGAGACAGCGATATCCTACGAGCAGTACTTC.

This clonotype was observed a handful of times. V is TRBV20-1 and J is TRBJ2-3; the D is unclear. The CDR3 has 15 amino acids. V lost 6 bases, J lost 3 bases, and 19 bases lay in between. Germline V lookup: CDR1 DFQATT, CDR2 SNEGSKA (reference sequence). CDR3 in DNA: TGCAGTGCCTCCGTAGGGTCGACGCTTACAGATACGCAGTATTTT. Its protein is CSASVGSTLTDTQYF.

This clonotype was picked up a small number of times. The chain recombines TRBV12-3 or TRBV12-4 with TRBJ2-7, with no clear D. Trimming pared 3 bases from V and 6 bases from J, leaving 15 bases between. The CDR3 has 14 residues. CDR3 DNA sequence: TGTGCCAGCAGTTTTCAATTACGTCTCGTCGAGCAGTACTTC. This codes for CASSFQLRLVEQYF.

The chain combines TRBV12-3 or TRBV12-4 with TRBJ1-2; no clear D gene. There are 13 residues in the CDR3. The ends were cut back, 6 bases at V and 0 bases at J, with 8 bases in the middle. This CDR3 is CASSPETNYGYTF. The CDR3 nucleotides read TGTGCCAGCAGCCCTGAAACTAACTATGGCTACACCTTC.

The DNA for the CDR3 is TGTGCCAGCAGCCGGCGGGGAGATAGCACAGATACGCAGTATTTT. Protein product: CASSRRGDSTDTQYF. This chain connects TRBV9 to TRBJ2-3; possibly TRBD2 for D (6 bases). V lost 4 bases, J lost 0 bases, and 12 bases lay in between. The length of the CDR3 is 15 residues. Looked up from germline, CDR1 is SGDLS and CDR2 is YYNGEE.

The sample holds many counts of this clonotype. The chain couples TRBV4-3 to TRBJ2-2; D possibly corresponds to TRBD1 (6 bases). CDR1 is LGHNA and CDR2 is YSLEER in the germline V gene. CDR3 size: 17 residues. V was pared by 0 bases and J by 2 bases, with 13 bases between. The CDR3 nucleotides are TGCGCCAGCAGCCAAGATTTGGACAGTTCCAACACCGGGGAGCTGTTTTTT. Its protein product is CASSQDLDSSNTGELFF.

Only a few counts were recorded for this clonotype. The genes are TRBV6-5 and TRBJ2-7; D not certain. The V gene's germline CDR1 is MNHEY and CDR2 SVGAGI. V dropped 2 bases and J dropped 4 bases, with 12 bases sitting between them. The CDR3 contains 14 residues. The CDR3 loop is CASSYTGVKYEQYF. Here the CDR3 DNA reads TGTGCCAGCAGTTACACCGGCGTTAAGTACGAGCAGTACTTC.

This clonotype was detected a few times. The rearrangement uses TRBV2 and TRBJ2-1, with D hard to call. CDR1 is SNHLY and CDR2 is FYNNEI in the germline V gene. V lost 2 bases, J lost 6 bases, and 5 bases lay in between. This CDR3 comprises 12 residues. The CDR3 nucleotides read TGTGCCAGCAGTGAACCTCCCAATGAGCAGTTCTTC. Its protein is CASSEPPNEQFF.

The CDR3, as DNA: TGTGCCAGCACCCAGGATGAGCAGTTCTTC. This translates into CASTQDEQFF. The chain has TRBV7-9 and TRBJ2-1; D is ambiguous. The germline CDR1 and CDR2 sequences are SEHNR and FQNEAQ (reference sequence). V lost 7 bases to trimming and J lost 8 bases, with 6 bases between them. CDR3 length equals 10 residues.

The chain combines TRBV18 with TRBJ2-5; TRBD2 might be the D (6 bases). The germline CDR1 and CDR2 sequences are KGHSH and LQKENI. The CDR3 has 14 residues. Trimming took off 3 bases at V and 6 bases at J, with 14 bases between the two ends. CDR3 coding DNA: TGTGCCAGCTCACCGCAGACTAGAACGAAGACCCAGTACTTC. Translated, it gives CASSPQTRTKTQYF.

This clonotype showed up many times. The chain employs TRBV12-3 or TRBV12-4 and TRBJ1-2; 7 bases align to TRBD1. CDR3 length: 15 residues. The V gene end was trimmed by 2 bases and the J gene end by 8 bases; junction bases not matched to a gene: 11. In nucleotides, the CDR3 is TGTGCCAGCAGTTTACCCAGACAGGGCCGGGCCGGCTACACCTTC. Translating gives CASSLPRQGRAGYTF.

This clonotype occurred many times. The V call is TRBV20-1, the J call TRBJ2-3; D may be TRBD1 (7 bases). The germline V gene encodes CDR1 DFQATT and CDR2 SNEGSKA (reference sequence). This CDR3 has 12 amino acids. CDR3 sequence reads: CRLGGGADTQYF. The CDR3, as DNA: TGCAGACTCGGAGGGGGCGCAGATACGCAGTATTTT.

There are a few counts of this clonotype. The chain links TRBV5-1 to TRBJ2-6; D is unresolved. Trimming pared 3 bases from V and 0 bases from J, leaving 7 bases between. The CDR3 has 15 amino acids. Germline V CDR1 and CDR2: SGHRS, YFSETQ. In DNA form, the CDR3 reads TGCGCCAGCAGCTCTCGGTCCTCTGGGGCCAACGTCCTGACTTTC. It is translated as CASSSRSSGANVLTF.

The chain has TRBV7-9 and TRBJ2-5, with D uncertain. Germline V gives CDR1 SEHNR, CDR2 FQNEAQ (reference sequence). The length of the CDR3 is 15 residues. V was cut by 2 bases and J by 7 bases, with 17 bases left in between. The CDR3, as DNA: TGTGCCAGCAGCTTACCCGTTGTTGGCGTGGGGACCCAGTACTTC. Protein product: CASSLPVVGVGTQYF. Looking up the rest from reference TRBV7-9 and TRBJ2-5 gives the full variable domain: DTGVSQNPRHKITKRGQNVTFRCDPISEHNRLYWYRQTLGQGPEFLTYFQNEAQLEKSRLLSDRFSAERPKGSFSTLEIQRTEQGDSAMYLCASSLPVVGVGTQYFGPGTRLLVL.

This clonotype was seen a few times. CDR3 region: CASSQTSDRGLADTQYF. The CDR3 DNA reads as TGCGCCAGCAGCCAGACGAGCGACAGGGGGTTGGCAGATACGCAGTATTTT. The chain recombines TRBV4-3 with TRBJ2-3; 9 positions agree with TRBD1. Germline V gene lookup returns CDR1 LGHNA and CDR2 YSLEER. The CDR3 contains 17 residues. Trimming took 3 bases from V and 4 from J; bases not matched to a gene: 11.

This clonotype showed up just once. The rearrangement links TRBV5-5 to TRBJ1-4, with D tentatively TRBD1 (5 bases). This CDR3 is 15 amino acids long. Germline CDR1 SGHKS, CDR2 YYEKEE (reference sequence). With 4 bases removed from V and 5 bases from J, the gap between germline ends came to 15 bases. DNA of the CDR3: TGTGCCAGCAGCACCTATGGGGGACGGAATGAAAAACTGTTTTTT. Amino acids: CASSTYGGRNEKLFF.

This clonotype was counted ten times or more. The CDR3: CSVKPSRDNEQFF. CDR3 nucleotides: TGCAGCGTCAAACCGTCGAGGGACAATGAGCAGTTCTTC. The genes are TRBV29-1 and TRBJ2-1, with D possibly TRBD2 on 5 matching bases. CDR1 and CDR2 from the germline V gene are SQVTM and ANQGSEA. The CDR3 contains 13 residues. V was cut by 6 bases and J by 5 bases, with 14 bases left in between.

This clonotype was found a few times. This chain uses TRBV30 with TRBJ2-7; 8 bases map to TRBD1. Germline CDR1 GTSNPN, CDR2 SVGIG (reference sequence). CDR3 size: 11 residues. The V and J ends lost 4 bases and 6 bases, in that order; junction bases with no gene match: 2. The CDR3 region has the DNA TGTGCCTGGACAGGGGGCTCCGAGCAGTACTTC. Translated: CAWTGGSEQYF.